These 11 T cell receptor beta chains share one sample of origin, sequenced in a study of T cells in women clearing cervical HPV infection (dated by TCRdb to 2017 to 2018). Library preparation employed the immunoSEQ multiplex PCR assay. TCRdb took this table from immuneACCESS and kept in-frame rearrangements with V and J called. Such tables lack part of the clones; where checked against another copy, unresolved V genes explain under half of the gap, and the rest is unexplained. The table for this sample lists almost 20,000 clones. The ten largest clones represent about 3.3% of the sample. Sequencing input: blood buffy coat. Every receptor here comes from a woman between 18 and 75 years old with a cervical HPV16 infection that either progressed to CIN3+ or cleared (not recorded which).

Concerning this clone: The read falls 3 residues short of the CDR3 end, and the missing part is taken from the germline J gene. This chain joins TRBV18 and TRBJ2-7; maybe TRBD2 (6 bases). V lost 3 bases and J 4 bases, leaving 16 bases between the germline ends. The length of the CDR3 is 15 residues. Germline CDR1 KGHSH, CDR2 LQKENI. The chain's CDR3 is CASSPPGLTNYEQYF. The CDR3 DNA, read in part, is TGTGCCAGCTCACCCCCGGGACTGACGAATTACGAG.

Note on this clone: Germline is not matched at one junction end, which may reflect a read error. From the germline J gene comes the end of the CDR3, since the read stops 3 residues before it. The chain couples TRBV6-2 or TRBV6-3 to TRBJ2-7, with unresolved D. The CDR3 is made up of 11 amino acids. CDR1 and CDR2 (germline): MNHEY, SVGEGT. Incomplete CDR3 DNA: TGTGCCAGCAGTCACTCCTACGAG. The encoded protein is CASSHSYE. The whole CDR3 reads CASSHSYEQYF.

As regards this clone: The read halts 3 residues ahead of the CDR3 end, with the missing end drawn from the germline J gene. This chain links TRBV20-1 with TRBJ1-5; D is possibly TRBD1 (6 bases). There are 13 residues in the CDR3. With 6 bases removed from V and 3 bases from J, the gap between germline ends came to 12 bases. Per germline, CDR1 DFQATT and CDR2 SNEGSKA (reference sequence). The CDR3 DNA, read in part, is TGCAGTGCACGGACAGATACCAATCAGCCC. Translating gives CSARTDTNQP. The CDR3 as a whole reads CSARTDTNQPQHF.

With regard to this clone: The read ends 3 residues before the CDR3 terminus; that terminus is restored from the germline J gene. This chain joins TRBV7-9 and TRBJ1-1; D is possibly TRBD1 (6 bases). The germline V gene encodes CDR1 SEHNR and CDR2 FQNEAQ (reference sequence). CDR3 length: 14 residues. The CDR3 reads CASSLVRQVAEAFF. Partial CDR3 DNA: TGTGCCAGCAGCTTAGTTCGACAGGTAGCCGAA.

With regard to this clone: The read comes to an end 3 residues before the CDR3 does, leaving the germline J gene to fill in the end. The V and J genes are TRBV2 and TRBJ1-5; tentatively, D is TRBD1 (5 bases). Trimming removed 6 bases at V and 5 bases at J, with 20 bases between. The germline CDR1 and CDR2 sequences are SNHLY and FYNNEI. CDR3 length: 16 residues. The sequenced CDR3 bases are TGTGCCAGCAGCCTATCGGGGGTTGGGAGGGATCAGCCC. Translation: CASSLSGVGRDQP. The complete CDR3 reads CASSLSGVGRDQPQHF.

As regards this clone: The DNA ends 3 residues before the CDR3 does, and the rest of the CDR3 is filled in from the germline J gene. V is TRBV24-1 and J is TRBJ2-3; 7 nucleotides agree with TRBD1. CDR1 KGHDR and CDR2 SFDVKD come from the germline V gene. V was pared by 4 bases and J by 3 bases, with 6 bases of the junction left unmatched. The CDR3 loop spans 15 amino acids. This chain's CDR3 is CATSDRGDSTDTQYF. The CDR3 DNA, read in part, is TGTGCCACCAGTGACCGAGGGGACAGTACAGATACG.

As to this clone: The read falls 3 residues short of the CDR3 end, and the missing part is taken from the germline J gene. The chain couples TRBV5-4 to TRBJ1-2; TRBD1 is a possible D gene (5 bases). The CDR3 covers 14 residues. From germline, CDR1 is SGHNT and CDR2 YYREEE (reference sequence). The CDR3 loop is CASNLFDSQFGYTF. CDR3 DNA (partial): TGTGCCAGCAACCTATTCGACAGCCAGTTCGGC.

A note on this clone: Read coverage stops 3 residues before the CDR3 terminus; the germline J gene supplies the remainder. This sequence joins TRBV5-1 and TRBJ2-7, with D perhaps matching TRBD2 (6 bases). The CDR3 length is 14 residues. V was pared by 3 bases and J by 3 bases, with 13 bases between. Germline loops: CDR1 SGHRS, CDR2 YFSETQ. CDR3 DNA (partial): TGCGCCAGCAGCTCAGAAGCGGGCTACTACGAG. Amino acids: CASSSEAGYYE. The whole CDR3 is CASSSEAGYYEQYF.

As for this clone: The CDR3 is cut off 3 residues early in the read; its end comes from the germline J gene. The rearrangement joins TRBV6-1 to TRBJ1-3; D not certain. The germline V gene has CDR1 MNHNS and CDR2 SASEGT. CDR3 length: 16 residues. The ends were cut back, 1 base at V and 0 bases at J, with 10 bases in the middle. CDR3 protein: CASSEDGGNSGNTIYF. Incomplete CDR3 DNA: TGTGCCAGCAGTGAAGATGGCGGAAACTCTGGAAACACC.

Remarks on this clone: The read comes to an end 3 residues before the CDR3 does, leaving the germline J gene to fill in the end. The V and J genes are TRBV30 and TRBJ1-6; 9 positions match TRBD1. This CDR3 has 14 amino acids. The V gene end was trimmed by 1 base and the J gene end by 9 bases; junction bases not matched to a gene: 4. The germline CDR1 and CDR2 sequences are GTSNPN and SVGIG (reference sequence). The sequenced CDR3 bases are TGTGCCTGGAGTGGGACAGGGGTTGGTTCACCC. This codes for CAWSGTGVGSP. The whole CDR3 reads CAWSGTGVGSPLHF.

Of note for this clone: The observed sequence ends 3 residues before the CDR3 terminus, with the missing tail filled in from the germline J gene. V and J are TRBV7-3 and TRBJ2-1, with TRBD2 matching 9 bases. The CDR3 runs to 15 residues. The germline V gene encodes CDR1 SGHTA and CDR2 FQGTGA. The ends lost 2 bases at V and 2 bases at J; junction bases unmatched: 1. The CDR3 loop reads CASSLAGGAYNEQFF. CDR3 DNA, as far as it was read: TGTGCCAGCAGCTTAGCGGGGGGGGCCTACAATGAG.